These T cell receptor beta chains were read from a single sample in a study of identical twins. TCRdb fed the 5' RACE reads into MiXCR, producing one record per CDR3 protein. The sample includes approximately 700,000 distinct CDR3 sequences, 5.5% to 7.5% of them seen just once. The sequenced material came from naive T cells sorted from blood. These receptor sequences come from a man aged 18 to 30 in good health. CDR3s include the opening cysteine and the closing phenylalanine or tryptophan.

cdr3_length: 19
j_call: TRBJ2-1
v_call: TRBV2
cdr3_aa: CASSVSPRLAGGIDNEQFF

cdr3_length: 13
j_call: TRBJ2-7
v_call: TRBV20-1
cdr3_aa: CSAGATNPGEQYF

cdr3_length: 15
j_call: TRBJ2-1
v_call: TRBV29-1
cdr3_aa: CSISGIGRADWEQFF

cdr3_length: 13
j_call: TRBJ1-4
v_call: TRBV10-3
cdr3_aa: CAISGTVPGKLFF

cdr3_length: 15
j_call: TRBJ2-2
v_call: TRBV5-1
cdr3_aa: CASSPSGGRTGELFF

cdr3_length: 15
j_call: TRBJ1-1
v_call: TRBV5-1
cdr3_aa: CASSLDLGLNTEAFF

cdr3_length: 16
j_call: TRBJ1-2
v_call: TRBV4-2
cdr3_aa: CASSQEDSLINYGYTF

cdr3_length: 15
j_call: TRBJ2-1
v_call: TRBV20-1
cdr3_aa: CSARAASGGYNEQFF

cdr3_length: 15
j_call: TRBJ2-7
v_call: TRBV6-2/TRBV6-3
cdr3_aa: CASSVNGFRYGEQYF

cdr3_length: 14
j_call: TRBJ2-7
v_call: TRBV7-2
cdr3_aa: CASSLEGGGNEQYF

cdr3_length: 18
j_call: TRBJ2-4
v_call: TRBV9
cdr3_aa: CASSVFRVRLLAKNIQYF

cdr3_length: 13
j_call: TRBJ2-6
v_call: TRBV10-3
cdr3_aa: CATESSGANVLTF

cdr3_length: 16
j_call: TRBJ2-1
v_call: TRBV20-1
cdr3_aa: CSARGGREGSYNEQFF

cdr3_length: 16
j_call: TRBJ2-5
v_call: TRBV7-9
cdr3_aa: CASSLGASGRSETQYF

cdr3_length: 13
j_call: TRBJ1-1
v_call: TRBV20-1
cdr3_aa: CSVREGGGTEAFF

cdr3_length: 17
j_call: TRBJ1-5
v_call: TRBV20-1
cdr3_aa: CSARDGVGPGRNQPQHF

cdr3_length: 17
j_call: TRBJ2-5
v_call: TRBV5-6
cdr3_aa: CASSFSRPDTFQETQYF

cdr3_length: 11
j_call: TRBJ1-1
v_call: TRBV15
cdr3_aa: CATTLLGRAFF

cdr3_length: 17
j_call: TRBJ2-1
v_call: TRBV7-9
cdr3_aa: CASSGSASGSSYNEQFF

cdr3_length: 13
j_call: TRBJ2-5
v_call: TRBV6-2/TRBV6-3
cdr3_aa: CASSGVGALSQYF

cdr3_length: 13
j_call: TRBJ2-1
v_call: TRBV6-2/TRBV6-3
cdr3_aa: CASRPRDTFGQFF

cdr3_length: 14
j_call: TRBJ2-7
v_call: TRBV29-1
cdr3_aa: CSVQTSGTSGEQYF

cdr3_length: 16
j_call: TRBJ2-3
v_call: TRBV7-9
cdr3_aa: CAGGRRGQTELDTQYF

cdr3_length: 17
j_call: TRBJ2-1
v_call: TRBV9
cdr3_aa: CASSVDLAGGPKDEQFF

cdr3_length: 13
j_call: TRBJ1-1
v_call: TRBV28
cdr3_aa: CASGANRNTEAFF

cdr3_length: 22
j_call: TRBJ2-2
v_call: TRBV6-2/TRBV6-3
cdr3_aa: CASSYRGREELAAPWDTGELFF

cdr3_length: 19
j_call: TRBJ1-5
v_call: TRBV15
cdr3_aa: CATSREVTGGHYSNQPQHF

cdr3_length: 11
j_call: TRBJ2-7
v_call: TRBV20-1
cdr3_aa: CSARRTGEQYF

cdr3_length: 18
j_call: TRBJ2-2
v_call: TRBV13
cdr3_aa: CASSLGHALATNTGELFF

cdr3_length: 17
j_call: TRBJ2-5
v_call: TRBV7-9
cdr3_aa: CASSFSKTSGGQETQYF

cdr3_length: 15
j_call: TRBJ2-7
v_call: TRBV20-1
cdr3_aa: CSARGGGPYSYEQYF

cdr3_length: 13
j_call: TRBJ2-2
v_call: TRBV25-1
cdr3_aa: CATETGNTGELFF

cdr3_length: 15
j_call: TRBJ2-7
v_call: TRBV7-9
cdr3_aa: CASSPQAGGVYEQYF

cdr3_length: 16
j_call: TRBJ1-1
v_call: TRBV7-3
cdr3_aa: CASSLNGMAGNTEAFF

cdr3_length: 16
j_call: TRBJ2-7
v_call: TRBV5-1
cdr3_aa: CASSRTPGTGTDEQYF

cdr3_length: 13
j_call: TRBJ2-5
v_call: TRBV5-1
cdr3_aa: CASSFPGRETQYF

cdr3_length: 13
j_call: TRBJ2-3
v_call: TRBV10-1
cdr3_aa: CASSNRGPDTQYF

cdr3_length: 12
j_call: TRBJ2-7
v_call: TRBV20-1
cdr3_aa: CSARDPRDRLNF

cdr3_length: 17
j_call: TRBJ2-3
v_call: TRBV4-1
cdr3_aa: CASSQVIAGRGWDTQYF

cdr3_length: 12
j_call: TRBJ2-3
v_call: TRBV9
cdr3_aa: CASSGTSVTQYF

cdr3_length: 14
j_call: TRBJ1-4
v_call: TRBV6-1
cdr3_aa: CASGPGRGNEKLFF

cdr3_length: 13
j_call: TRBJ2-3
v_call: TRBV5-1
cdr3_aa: CASSYRSADTQYF